The T cell receptor beta chain described here comes from a study of T cell responses to AZD1222 COVID-19 vaccine. Whole-study context: Investigators merged groups given second doses at roughly 4 or roughly 12 weeks. Findings and limits, study-wide: Within unmutated variant regions lay the reported targets of nearly half of spike-specific TCRs. An increase in Spike-specific TCR breadth and depth was observed after two AZD1222 doses.

Concerning this clone: What it binds is unknown.

This table comes from immunoSEQ multiplex PCR, and its TCRdb copy is limited to in-frame clones, with some not included. In the table there are 130,000 to 150,000 clones, 80% to 95% of which are singletons. Trimming took off 6 bases at V and 2 bases at J, with 11 bases between the two ends. CDR3 length equals 13 residues. Germline loops: CDR1 SQVTM, CDR2 ANQGSEA. The sample here was peripheral blood, taken on day 0 of AZD1222 vaccination. The V call is TRBV29-1, the J call TRBJ2-1; the D gene is possibly TRBD1 (5 bases). The TCR sequence derives from an adult in good health. The CDR3 loop is CSVRQTAYNEQFF. CDR3 coding DNA: TGCAGCGTACGACAGACGGCCTACAATGAGCAGTTCTTC.